The 8 T cell receptor beta chains in this list originate from one sample, sequenced in a study of blood T cell repertoires in COVID-19. The table came from immunoSEQ multiplex PCR; TCRdb's copy has only in-frame clones and leaves some out. The profile shows about 240,000 clones, approximately 83% of them singletons. The sequencing sample was made of peripheral blood. The source is a woman aged 25 to 45 who had recovered from COVID-19.

The chain is built from TRBV7-9 and TRBJ2-2, with TRBD2 matching over 14 bases. Germline trimming cut 3 bases from V and 4 bases from J; bases unmatched to any gene: 10. The V gene's germline CDR1 is SEHNR and CDR2 FQNEAQ (reference sequence). The CDR3 length is 19 residues. The CDR3 sequence is CASSLTSGGAPIITGELFF. The CDR3 DNA reads as TGTGCCAGCAGCTTGACTAGCGGGGGGGCTCCAATAATCACCGGGGAGCTGTTTTTT.

The genes are TRBV19 and TRBJ1-5; D is uncertain. The CDR3 covers 15 residues. The V gene's germline CDR1 is LNHDA and CDR2 SQIVND (reference sequence). The V end lost 3 bases, the J end lost 4 bases, and 13 bases lay between the germline ends. CDR3 nucleotide sequence: TGTGCCAGTAGTATTGTGGCAGAATCTAATCAGCCCCAGCATTTT. Translation gives CASSIVAESNQPQHF.

This chain connects TRBV11-2 to TRBJ1-6; 9 nucleotides agree with TRBD1. The V segment lost 8 bases and the J segment 9 bases; nucleotides outside the gene matches: 8. The CDR3 loop spans 14 amino acids. Germline V gene data show CDR1 as SGHAT and CDR2 as FQNNGV. This CDR3 reads CASSLRDRVSPLHF. CDR3 coding DNA: TGTGCCAGCTCCCTAAGGGACAGGGTTTCACCCCTCCACTTT.

The rearrangement uses TRBV2 and TRBJ2-3; 7 positions agree with TRBD2. The V segment lost 2 bases and the J segment 0 bases; nucleotides outside the gene matches: 11. In germline, CDR1 is SNHLY, CDR2 FYNNEI. CDR3 size: 18 residues. This chain's CDR3 is CASSELGLPSTSTDTQYF. The DNA for the CDR3 is TGTGCCAGCAGTGAACTGGGACTACCATCCACTAGCACAGATACGCAGTATTTT.

V gene TRBV4-3 combines with J gene TRBJ2-7; possible D gene TRBD2, 5 bases. With 0 bases removed from V and 2 bases from J, the gap between germline ends came to 8 bases. This CDR3 spans 14 amino acids. Germline CDR1 reads LGHNA; CDR2 reads YSLEER. In DNA form, the CDR3 reads TGCGCCAGCAGCCAAGATCGGGGTGCCTACGAGCAGTACTTC. It translates to CASSQDRGAYEQYF.

This sequence joins TRBV5-1 and TRBJ2-1; tentative D call: TRBD1 (5 bases). CDR3 length: 15 residues. The germline V gene has CDR1 SGHRS and CDR2 YFSETQ. V was shortened by 0 bases and J by 8 bases, with 15 bases between the two germline ends. The CDR3 loop reads CASSLEAGRLHEQFF. CDR3 coding DNA: TGCGCCAGCAGCTTGGAAGCAGGGCGTCTGCATGAGCAGTTCTTC. Combining the CDR3 with reference TRBV5-1 and TRBJ2-1 gives the whole variable domain KAGVTQTPRYLIKTRGQQVTLSCSPISGHRSVSWYQQTPGQGLQFLFEYFSETQRNKGNFPGRFSGRQFSNSRSEMNVSTLELGDSALYLCASSLEAGRLHEQFFGPGTRLTVL.

This clone was seen once. The chain is built from TRBV2 and TRBJ2-1; 9 nucleotides line up with TRBD2. Germline CDR1 is SNHLY and CDR2 is FYNNEI. CDR3 size: 13 residues. The J segment lost 7 bases and the V segment lost 7 bases, leaving 5 bases of the junction unmatched. The CDR3 DNA reads TGTGCCAGCATGGGGCTAGCGGGGAATGAGCAGTTCTTC. Amino acid sequence: CASMGLAGNEQFF. Filled out from reference TRBV2 and TRBJ2-1, the complete variable domain reads EPEVTQTPSHQVTQMGQEVILRCVPISNHLYFYWYRQILGQKVEFLVSFYNNEISEKSEIFDDQFSVERPDGSNFTLKIRSTKLEDSAMYFCASMGLAGNEQFFGPGTRLTVL.

The chain links TRBV20-1 to TRBJ1-4; D uncertain. Trimming shortened V by 6 bases and J by 8 bases, and 10 bases separated the two germline ends. Germline V gene sequence: CDR1 DFQATT, CDR2 SNEGSKA (reference sequence). This CDR3 comprises 11 residues. The DNA of the CDR3 is TGCAGTGCCGCGCGGGTGGAAAAACTGTTTTTT. Translating gives CSAARVEKLFF.